The 24 T cell receptor beta chains below all came from one sample that was sequenced in a study of beta chain features in type 1 diabetes (dated by TCRdb to the late 2010s). Library generation was performed with the immunoSEQ multiplex PCR assay. The entire amount of isolated RNA was reverse transcribed using the High Capacity cDNA Reverse Transcription Kit, so the sequenced TCRB transcripts were expressed ones. The table was pulled from immuneACCESS by TCRdb, which kept in-frame rearrangements only. Such tables lose some clones; where checked, under half of the loss comes from unresolved V genes, and the rest has no known cause. This sample lists about 620,000 clones; around a sixth were detected once. Jointly, the top ten make up approximately 0.093% of the sample. Sample: naive CD4+ T cells from blood. This specimen's cell subset or site label, interpreted: true naive CD4+ T cells. The receptors were gathered from a young man in good health.

This clone was picked up a small number of times. The chain uses TRBV9 and TRBJ2-7, with TRBD2 as a possible D gene (5 bases). The germline CDR1 and CDR2 sequences are SGDLS and YYNGEE. V lost 3 bases and J 3 bases, leaving 10 bases between the germline ends. This CDR3 has 13 amino acids. DNA of the CDR3: TGTGCCAGCAGCGGGACTCCGGGCTACGAGCAGTACTTC. This gives the protein CASSGTPGYEQYF.

The rearrangement uses TRBV2 and TRBJ2-3, with D possibly matching TRBD2 (5 bases). CDR1 is SNHLY, CDR2 FYNNEI, per germline. V was pared by 2 bases and J by 1 base, with 13 bases between. The CDR3 sequence is 16 residues long. The CDR3 loop is CASSERGARGTDTQYF. In DNA form, the CDR3 reads TGTGCCAGCAGTGAACGGGGTGCTCGCGGCACAGATACGCAGTATTTT.

In this sample, this clone turned up a few times. V and J are TRBV30 and TRBJ1-1; tentatively, D is TRBD1 (6 bases). Germline V gene sequence: CDR1 GTSNPN, CDR2 SVGIG (reference sequence). CDR3 size: 16 residues. With 2 bases removed from V and 4 bases from J, the gap between germline ends came to 20 bases. The CDR3 here is CAWSCPHRAVGTEAFF. The DNA of the CDR3 is TGTGCCTGGAGTTGCCCTCACAGGGCAGTAGGCACTGAAGCTTTCTTT.

The chain links TRBV9 to TRBJ2-1, with 10 nucleotides matching TRBD2. The CDR3 contains 15 residues. Germline V gene data show CDR1 as SGDLS and CDR2 as YYNGEE. V lost 4 bases, J lost 8 bases, and 9 bases stayed unmatched. The CDR3, as DNA: TGTGCCAGCAGCCCTAGCGGGAGACCCGCACATGAGCAGTTCTTC. Amino acid sequence: CASSPSGRPAHEQFF.

V and J are TRBV28 and TRBJ2-1; 7 bases match TRBD2. The CDR3 is made up of 13 amino acids. Germline CDR1 is MDHEN and CDR2 is SYDVKM. V was pared by 2 bases and J by 5 bases, with 0 bases of the junction left unmatched. The CDR3 loop reads CASSLGGDNEQFF. Written as DNA, the CDR3 is TGTGCCAGCAGTTTAGGGGGGGACAATGAGCAGTTCTTC.

V usage is TRBV9 and J usage is TRBJ2-1, with D unresolved. The germline V gene has CDR1 SGDLS and CDR2 YYNGEE. V lost 3 bases and J lost 4, with 11 bases in between. The CDR3 is 14 residues long. For the CDR3, the DNA is TGTGCCAGCAGCGGTTACAGTGAATACAATGAGCAGTTCTTC. Amino acids: CASSGYSEYNEQFF. The variable domain in full, completed from reference TRBV9 and TRBJ2-1, reads DSGVTQTPKHLITATGQRVTLRCSPRSGDLSVYWYQQSLDQGLQFLIQYYNGEERAKGNILERFSAQQFPDLHSELNLSSLELGDSALYFCASSGYSEYNEQFFGPGTRLTVL.

The chain is built from TRBV5-4 and TRBJ1-1, with D possibly being TRBD1 (6 bases). Germline V gives CDR1 SGHNT, CDR2 YYREEE (reference sequence). This CDR3 comprises 15 residues. Trimming shortened V by 2 bases and J by 4 bases, and 15 bases separated the two germline ends. The CDR3 spells CASSFNRVSSTEAFF. In nucleotides, the CDR3 is TGTGCCAGCAGCTTCAACAGGGTATCAAGCACTGAAGCTTTCTTT.

This clone was picked up a small number of times. The chain carries TRBV27 and TRBJ2-7, with 8 bases lining up with TRBD2. V dropped 8 bases and J dropped 5; count of bases not matched to a gene: 11. The CDR3 loop spans 14 amino acids. Germline CDR1 is MNHEY and CDR2 is SMNVEV (reference sequence). For the CDR3, the DNA is TGTGCCAGCGGACTTTCATCGCGGGGGGACGAGCAGTACTTC. Its protein product is CASGLSSRGDEQYF.

A few counts support this clone. The gene calls are TRBV9 and TRBJ2-3; possible D gene TRBD1, 6 bases. V dropped 2 bases and J dropped 4 bases, with 8 bases sitting between them. The CDR3 has 13 residues. In germline, CDR1 is SGDLS, CDR2 YYNGEE. The CDR3 loop is CASSVTGSDTQYF. The DNA of the CDR3 is TGTGCCAGCAGCGTTACAGGGTCAGATACGCAGTATTTT.

The sample holds a few counts of this clone. The V and J genes are TRBV9 and TRBJ2-3; 9 nucleotides agree with TRBD2. Germline assignment: CDR1 SGDLS and CDR2 YYNGEE. The CDR3 totals 17 residues. V trimming: 3 bases; J trimming: 8 bases; junction bases outside the gene matches: 16. The CDR3: CASSERGDTRSLATQYF. The CDR3 bases are TGTGCCAGCAGCGAGCGGGGGGACACCCGTTCTTTGGCTACGCAGTATTTT.

This clone was observed a handful of times. CDR3 coding DNA: TGTGCCATCATTAGGTCAGAAAGAAGTGAGCAGTTCTTC. It codes for CAIIRSERSEQFF. The chain joins TRBV10-3 to TRBJ2-1; D gene uncertain. V dropped 7 bases and J dropped 9 bases, with 16 bases sitting between them. Germline-derived CDR1 and CDR2 are ENHRY and SYGVKD. The CDR3 covers 13 residues.

This clone was seen only a few times. The J gene is TRBJ1-1, the V gene TRBV5-1; TRBD1 might be the D (6 bases). Germline V gene data show CDR1 as SGHRS and CDR2 as YFSETQ. Between the trimmed V and J ends, which lost 4 bases and 0 bases, there was a span of 13 bases. This CDR3 comprises 15 residues. CDR3 protein: CASSTIRGMNTEAFF. Written as DNA, the CDR3 is TGCGCCAGCAGCACGATCAGGGGCATGAACACTGAAGCTTTCTTT.

This chain joins TRBV6-5 and TRBJ1-2; TRBD1 matches 9 bases. Germline CDR1 is MNHEY and CDR2 is SVGAGI. Germline trimming cut 6 bases from V and 4 bases from J; bases unmatched to any gene: 9. This CDR3 is 15 amino acids long. Here the CDR3 DNA reads TGTGCCAGCAGGGCGGACAGGGGAGGGAGCTATGGCTACACCTTC. This encodes CASRADRGGSYGYTF.

The chain uses TRBV7-2 and TRBJ2-5; no firm D call. This CDR3 contains 14 residues. In germline, CDR1 is SGHTA, CDR2 FQGNSA. Deletions cut 0 bases from V and 5 bases from J, with 10 bases between. CDR3 protein: CASSLAMIRETQYF. In nucleotides, the CDR3 is TGTGCCAGCAGCTTAGCTATGATAAGGGAGACCCAGTACTTC.

This clone was seen repeatedly, ten times or more. This chain links TRBV7-9 with TRBJ1-5; D is uncertain. The CDR3 loop spans 13 amino acids. Trimming stripped 8 bases from V and 6 bases from J, with 14 bases between. CDR1 and CDR2 from the germline V gene are SEHNR and FQNEAQ (reference sequence). The CDR3 nucleotides read TGTGCCAGCGGAATCGGGGTCCGTCAGCCCCAGCATTTT. As protein: CASGIGVRQPQHF.

There are a few counts of this clone. V gene TRBV19 combines with J gene TRBJ2-2; D remains unclear. Germline-derived CDR1 and CDR2 are LNHDA and SQIVND (reference sequence). The CDR3 covers 12 residues. The V end lost 4 bases, the J end lost 3 bases, and 3 bases lay between the germline ends. The CDR3, as DNA: TGTGCCAGTAGTACATACACCGGGGAGCTGTTTTTT. This encodes CASSTYTGELFF.

A few counts support this clone. The CDR3 region is CASSSSGVDNYGYTF. The CDR3 DNA reads as TGTGCCAGCAGCTCATCAGGGGTAGATAACTATGGCTACACCTTC. This rearrangement joins TRBV5-4 to TRBJ1-2; possibly TRBD1 for D (6 bases). The V gene's germline CDR1 is SGHNT and CDR2 YYREEE (reference sequence). Trimming stripped 3 bases from V and 1 base from J, with 13 bases between. The CDR3 contains 15 residues.

In this sample, this clone turned up a few times. This rearrangement joins TRBV4-3 to TRBJ1-1; D is undetermined. The CDR3 contains 14 residues. Looked up from germline, CDR1 is LGHNA and CDR2 is YSLEER. Trimming left V 3 bases short and J 1 base short, with 9 bases between. CDR3 loop: CASSHLDKNTEAFF. The CDR3 DNA reads TGCGCCAGCAGCCACCTTGACAAGAACACTGAAGCTTTCTTT.

In this sample, this clone turned up a few times. V usage is TRBV11-1 and J usage is TRBJ2-2; 9 positions match TRBD1. This CDR3 is built from 15 residues. The germline CDR1 and CDR2 sequences are SGHAT and FQDESV (reference sequence). Germline trimming cut 2 bases from V and 5 bases from J; bases unmatched to any gene: 3. The CDR3: CASSLHRGQTGELFF. CDR3 nucleotide sequence: TGTGCCAGCAGCTTACACAGGGGGCAGACCGGGGAGCTGTTTTTT.

The chain joins TRBV10-3 to TRBJ2-6; D possibly matches TRBD1 or TRBD2 (5 bases each). The CDR3 is 16 residues long. The V gene lost 9 bases and the J gene lost 0 bases, with 15 bases spanning the gap. Germline V gene sequence: CDR1 ENHRY, CDR2 SYGVKD. The CDR3 sequence: CAIHRDGLSGANVLTF. For the CDR3, the DNA is TGTGCCATTCACCGGGACGGCCTCTCTGGGGCCAACGTCCTGACTTTC.

This clone came up a few times. The chain joins TRBV28 to TRBJ2-5; D remains ambiguous. The CDR3 contains 11 residues. Germline loops: CDR1 MDHEN, CDR2 SYDVKM. Trimming took 3 bases from V and 5 from J, leaving 4 bases between them. The CDR3 nucleotides read TGTGCCAGCAGTTTCTTGGAGACCCAGTACTTC. Protein: CASSFLETQYF.

This clone was picked up a small number of times. Other DNA sequences within the sample encode an identical CDR3. J is TRBJ2-5 and V is TRBV28; D unclear. V dropped 2 bases and J dropped 5 bases, with 3 bases sitting between them. The CDR3 extends over 11 amino acids. CDR1 is MDHEN and CDR2 is SYDVKM in the germline V gene. CDR3 nucleotide sequence: TGTGCCAGCAGTTTAGGGGAGACCCAGTACTTC. The encoded protein is CASSLGETQYF.

This clone was seen more than once but under ten times. The identical CDR3 is also encoded by other nucleotide sequences in the sample. This rearrangement joins TRBV9 to TRBJ1-1; possibly TRBD1 for D (5 bases). The CDR3 has 13 amino acids. With 3 bases removed from V and 1 base from J, the gap between germline ends came to 7 bases. Germline V gene data show CDR1 as SGDLS and CDR2 as YYNGEE. Here the CDR3 DNA reads TGTGCCAGCAGCGGTGGACAGAACACTGAAGCTTTCTTT. It yields the protein CASSGGQNTEAFF.

This clone was seen a few times. This chain uses TRBV27 with TRBJ2-7; no definite D call. The CDR3 length is 15 residues. Trimming left V 2 bases short and J 2 bases short, with 13 bases between. The germline V gene has CDR1 MNHEY and CDR2 SMNVEV (reference sequence). The CDR3 reads CASSLTHNPPYEQYF. CDR3 nucleotides: TGTGCCAGCAGTTTAACACATAACCCTCCCTACGAGCAGTACTTC.